This entry is about one TCR beta chain. The CDR3 consists of 16 residues. Trimming cost V 2 bases and J 0 bases, with 11 bases left between them. CDR1 is MGHRA and CDR2 is YSYEKL in the germline V gene. The source of the sample is a study of blood T cell repertoires in COVID-19. Study at large: COVID-19 samples from acute and convalescent phases originated in the United States, Italy and Spain.

Using immunoSEQ multiplex PCR, the repertoire was profiled, and TCRdb retains in-frame clones only, with some absent. Found here are hundreds of thousands of clones, roughly 89% of them singletons; the top ten hold about 10%. Participants were aged about 18 to 90 years from roughly 26 US areas. Before being deemed recovered, Cohort 3 donors had two negative PCRs, clearance, or symptom resolution. The receptor was isolated from a woman in her forties or fifties who had recovered from COVID-19. Sequencing was done on a sample of PBMCs or T cells enriched from blood (not recorded which). This chain uses TRBV4-1 with TRBJ1-3, with D perhaps matching TRBD1 (6 bases). The CDR3 loop is CASSQQTGNSGNTIYF. DNA of the CDR3: TGCGCCAGCAGCCAACAGACAGGCAACTCTGGAAACACCATATATTTT.